This T cell receptor (beta chain) was identified during a study of blood T cells in healthy people across ages. Study findings and constraints: Naive T cell percentage showed a strong correlation with TCR beta diversity.

This clonotype was counted between two and nine times. As yet, its antigen is unknown. A J-beta primer mix and a sample-barcoded 5' primer were used in a second PCR of roughly 6 to 12 cycles. TCRdb used MiXCR to reprocess the 5' RACE reads, holding one entry per CDR3 protein. The sample records roughly 1,800,000 distinct CDR3 sequences, roughly 49% being singletons. This CDR3 has 15 amino acids. V shed 6 bases, J shed 10 bases, and the junction held 9 bases outside the gene matches. From germline, CDR1 is SGHTA and CDR2 FQGNSA. The source material was blood. The chain uses TRBV7-2 and TRBJ2-1; TRBD2 agrees at 13 bases. The source of this sequence is a woman between 40 and 55 years old in good health. CDR3: CASRQGTSGTGEQFF. As DNA, the CDR3 is TGTGCCAGCAGGCAAGGGACTAGCGGGACGGGGGAGCAGTTCTTC.